This TCR beta chain is drawn from a study of patients and donors after allogeneic stem cell transplantation. TCRdb analysed the RT-PCR reads with MiXCR anew, one entry per CDR3 protein. Here the sample spans more than 850,000 distinct CDR3 sequences, roughly 18% being singletons. The CDR3 has 15 residues. CDR1 and CDR2 (germline): MGHDK, SYGVNS. The V gene end was trimmed by 5 bases and the J gene end by 2 bases; junction bases not matched to a gene: 8. The sequence derives from a human donor who was either an allogeneic HSCT recipient or a stem cell or donor lymphocyte infusion donor (not recorded which). It is not recorded whose cells these are; they may come from a transplant donor. Material for sequencing was blood, either unsorted or a sorted T cell fraction (not recorded which). V gene TRBV25-1 combines with J gene TRBJ2-5; TRBD1 matches at 7 bases. The CDR3 coding sequence is TGTGCCAGCAGTAACCTCGGACAGGATCAAGAGACCCAGTACTTC. Amino acid sequence: CASSNLGQDQETQYF.